The following is a TCR beta chain sequence with its context. Other DNA sequences from this sample encode an identical CDR3 as well. This specimen belongs to a study of cytotoxic CD8 clonotypes in ibrutinib-treated CLL. CDR1 is LGHNA and CDR2 is YSLEER in the germline V gene. Unmatched junction bases numbered 2, after V lost 1 base and J lost 5 bases. The CDR3 length is 14 residues. Data came from immunoSEQ multiplex PCR; TCRdb stores just in-frame clones and leaves some out. The table lists about 330,000 clones, 67% of them singletons. The V and J genes are TRBV4-3 and TRBJ2-5; the match to TRBD2 covers 9 bases. The sequenced sample was PBMCs, obtained after 36 months of ibrutinib treatment. The receptor's source is a human donor with chronic lymphocytic leukemia. CDR3 sequence reads: CASSQGLAEETQYF. Here the CDR3 DNA reads TGCGCCAGCAGCCAAGGACTAGCGGAGGAGACCCAGTACTTC.